This T cell receptor (beta chain) was retrieved from a study of shared clonotypes between healthy human individuals (TCRdb year 2020). A note on the overall study: The cohort comprised two women and a few men aged 18 to 49 years. For each donor, CD4 naive and CD4 memory were each run on three plates, CD8 naive on two plates, and CD8 memory on one plate. Blood TCR repertoires of about five healthy adults were deeply sequenced to estimate repertoire size and the extent of clonotype sharing between individuals. Libraries were prepared and TCR repertoires were sequenced by different laboratories using diverse techniques, in order to increase sequencing depth and limit assay-specific biases. Leukapheresis yielded between about 0.9 and 8.9 billion PBMCs per donor.

What the research found in general, with its limitations: Incomplete sequencing was indicated by rarefaction of sorted-subset datasets, despite the large sequencing depth. Roughly 5.2% of naive CD4, 3.5% of naive CD8, around 2.3% of memory CD4, and 0.4% of memory CD8 clonotypes were shared across several donors. The small number of donors limited the genetic and exposure-history diversity represented. Compared with non-shared clonotypes, the clonotypes found in all four sorted-subset donors had higher generation probabilities. Pairwise subsampling indicated that sequencing depth was expected to affect the degree of clonotype sharing among donors. Sampling was restricted to blood, and TCR repertoires in tissues likely differ from the TCR repertoires found in blood. Estimated clonotype richness was generally larger for naive than for memory subsets.

Donors were healthy HIV-negative adults with no recently reported acute infections or vaccinations. All donors were Caucasian adults living in Nashville, Tennessee, USA. CD4+ T cells were enriched through magnetic negative selection, after which naive cells were positively selected on CD45RA and the remaining negative fraction served as the memory subset. Blood was obtained by leukapheresis, after which PBMCs were separated by Ficoll-Histopaque density gradient centrifugation and cryopreserved in liquid nitrogen vapor phase. Analytical flow cytometry was used to check the purity and quantity of each magnetically sorted T cell population. Genomic DNA was isolated from each sorted fraction and quantified by UV absorbance on a Nanodrop 2000c. Using the deep immunoSEQ assay, multiplex PCR amplified TCR CDR3 regions from genomic DNA. Genomic DNA extracted from each cell subset was distributed evenly over all wells of several immunoSEQ 96-well plates, and each plate served as one replicate. For sorted subsets, each replicate PCR was loaded with about 200 ng genomic DNA, equivalent to about 30,000 T cell genomes. The purified libraries were quantified using a Qubit 3.0 fluorometer, sized with a Bioanalyzer 2100, and then quantified again using the KAPA Library Quantification kit. A separate single-read 150-cycle Illumina NextSeq 550 flow cell was used to sequence each immunoSEQ 96-well plate. In the source study's methods: The immunoSEQ output contained only junctional sequences without quality scores, so filtering could not match that applied to full-length reads. To assign V/J genes and CDR3, sequences were annotated against IMGT germline references using PyIR, a Python wrapper for IgBLAST v1.9. Reads were filtered out if the reads had weak V/J assignments (E-value above 1e-6), no CDR3, stop codons, out-of-frame junctions, or ambiguous translated residues. A V3J clonotype was defined by an identical inferred V gene, J gene, and CDR3 amino acid sequence. The percentage overlap between two repertoires was calculated by dividing the number of shared unique clonotypes by the size of the smaller repertoire. Richness of each repertoire was evaluated using RTK rarefaction, the Chao1 estimator, and Recon v2.1 estimates of unobserved clonotypes. OLGA was used to compute generation probabilities for all TCRbeta clonotypes that the gDNA method yielded from a few donors. Not all clones reach the TCRdb copy of this immuneACCESS table, which keeps in-frame sequences only. Checked studies attribute under half of the gap to unresolved V genes and leave the rest unexplained. From that table come the V and J calls and clone size; the DNA was used to work out D and trimming. The table for this sample lists approximately 1,500,000 clones; around 98% of them were counted only once. 0.4% to 0.55% of the sample rests with the top ten.

For this chain, trimming is 6 bases at the V end and 7 bases at the J end, and the number of junction bases without a gene match is 15. CDR1 and CDR2 are read off the germline V gene as SGHTA and FQGNSA. The CDR3 runs 17 amino acids, cysteine and phenylalanine included. CDR3 DNA only is kept here, 51 bases in frame from base 1. This clone showed up just once. Its antigen specificity is not known. Nothing much larger sits one base from this clone, and base qualities are not available. This chain joins TRBV7-2 to TRBJ2-3, and TRBD2 aligns with 11 junction nucleotides. The sequenced sample was naive CD4+ T cells sorted from blood. The cell subset or site label of this sample denotes: CD45RA+ positively selected. This receptor was identified in a man aged 25-40 years in good health. The DNA sequence follows: TGTGCCAGCAGACGTACTAATATAGCGGGAGGGCTAAATACGCAGTATTTT. The translation is CASRRTNIAGGLNTQYF.